This T cell receptor beta chain was retrieved from a study of blood T cells in healthy people across ages. Looked up from germline, CDR1 is SGHTA and CDR2 is FQGNSA. The CDR3 is 14 amino acids. With 1 base removed from V and 1 base from J, the gap between germline ends came to 7 bases. This clonotype was seen at least ten times. The authors ran a second PCR of 7 to 11 cycles using a sample-barcoded 5' primer and a J-beta primer mix. TCRdb independently ran MiXCR on the 5' RACE reads; one entry per CDR3 protein. The repertoire includes some 1.5 million distinct CDR3 sequences, roughly 27% of them detected once, and 6.5% to 8.5% sits in the top ten.

The clonotype originates from a woman aged 25 to 39 in good health. The specimen sequenced was blood. The chain couples TRBV7-2 to TRBJ2-5; D unclear. This CDR3 is CASSLVGSQETQYF. CDR3 DNA: TGTGCCAGCAGCTTAGTAGGCAGCCAAGAGACCCAGTACTTC.